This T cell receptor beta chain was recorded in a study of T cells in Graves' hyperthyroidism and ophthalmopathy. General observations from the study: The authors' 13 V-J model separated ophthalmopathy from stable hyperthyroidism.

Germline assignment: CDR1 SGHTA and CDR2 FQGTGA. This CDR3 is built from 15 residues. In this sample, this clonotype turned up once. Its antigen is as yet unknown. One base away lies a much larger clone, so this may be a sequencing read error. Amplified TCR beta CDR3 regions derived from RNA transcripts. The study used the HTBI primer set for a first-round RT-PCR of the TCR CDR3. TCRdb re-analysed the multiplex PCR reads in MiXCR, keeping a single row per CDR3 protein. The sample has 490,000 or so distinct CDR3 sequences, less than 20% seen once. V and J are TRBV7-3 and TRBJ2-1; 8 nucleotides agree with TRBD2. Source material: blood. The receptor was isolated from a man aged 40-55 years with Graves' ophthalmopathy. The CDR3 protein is CPSSLNGLAYNEQFF. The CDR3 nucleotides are TGTCCCAGCAGCTTAAATGGACTAGCATACAATGAGCAGTTCTTC. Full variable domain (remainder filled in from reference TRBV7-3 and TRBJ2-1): GAGVSQTPSNKVTEKGKYVELRCDPISGHTALYWYRQSLGQGPEFLIYFQGTGAADDSGLPNDRFFAVRPEGSVSTLKIQRTERGDSAVYLCPSSLNGLAYNEQFFGPGTRLTVL.